What follows describes a single TCR beta chain. V gave up 3 bases and J gave up 4 bases; unmatched junction bases: 8. The CDR3 is 16 amino acids. The V gene's germline CDR1 is MNHEY and CDR2 SMNVEV (reference sequence). These data originate in a study of control samples from healthy donors and cancer patients. Some clones are missing from TCRdb's copy, which holds only in-frame ones; the method was immunoSEQ multiplex PCR. The data hold about 82,000 clones, with 94% observed a single time. The sequence was collected from a woman under 30 in good health. The chain joins TRBV27 to TRBJ2-1; 8 bases fit TRBD2. Material for sequencing was blood. In nucleotides, the CDR3 is TGTGCCAGCAGTTTCCATAGCGGGAACCGTTACAATGAGCAGTTCTTC. This encodes CASSFHSGNRYNEQFF.